The clone carrying this T cell receptor (beta chain) was observed at least ten times. The antigen remains undetermined. The template used for profiling TCR beta VDJ and CDR3 was genomic DNA. TCRdb reprocessed the reads via MiXCR and lists one record per CDR3 protein. The sample shows more than 95,000 distinct CDR3 sequences, over 30% of them seen only once. All patients picked for sequencing had shown, by flow cytometry, an expansion of CD8+CD57+ cells. The enrolled patients all had severe acquired aplastic anemia. The data stem from a study of CD8+CD57+ T cells in acquired aplastic anemia. Trimming took off 3 bases at V and 1 base at J, with 3 bases between the two ends. The V gene's germline CDR1 is DFQATT and CDR2 SNEGSKA (reference sequence). The CDR3 totals 11 residues. Study conclusions and caveats: Around 27 was the count of CD8+ CDR3 sequences that patients shared with controls. The study found no significant CD8+ Simpson's diversity difference between patients and controls.

The receptor was derived from a human donor with aplastic anemia. The chain joins TRBV20-1 to TRBJ1-1, with D hard to call. The specimen was sorted CD4+, CD8+, or CD8+CD57+ T cells (not recorded which) from PBMCs. In DNA, the CDR3 is TGCAGTGCTAGTTCGAACACTGAAGCTTTCTTT. Translating gives CSASSNTEAFF.